This TCR beta chain was documented in a study of OX40 agonist ivuxolimab in advanced cancers. Study in general: Ivuxolimab doses were 0.01, 0.1, 0.3, 1.5, 3 or 10 mg/kg every 2 weeks. Study-level results: CD4+ and CD8+ T cells in blood underwent clonal expansion by week 6 at 0.1 to 3.0 mg/kg.

Remarks on this clone: What it binds is not known.

The repertoire was sequenced with immunoSEQ multiplex PCR; TCRdb's copy has only in-frame clones and lacks some. The data hold 40,000 or so clones, with 80% to 95% observed a single time. The CDR3 runs 14 residues. Unmatched junction bases numbered 6, after V lost 4 bases and J lost 6 bases. Per germline, CDR1 SEHNR and CDR2 FQNEAQ (reference sequence). Sequences were derived from CD4+ or CD8+ T cells sorted from blood, sampled in a trial of the OX40 agonist ivuxolimab. The source is an adult with an advanced solid tumor such as melanoma, head and neck, liver or kidney cancer. The chain uses TRBV7-9 and TRBJ1-2, with 9 bases matching TRBD1. The CDR3 DNA reads as TGTGCCAGCAGCTCCACGGGACAGGGACATGGCTACACCTTC. This sequence encodes CASSSTGQGHGYTF.